This T cell receptor beta chain was documented in a study of T cell responses to AZD1222 COVID-19 vaccine. This table comes from immunoSEQ multiplex PCR, and its TCRdb copy is limited to in-frame clones, with some not included. This sample has roughly 110,000 clones; 75% to 90% occur once, and the top ten carry 3.5% to 4.5%. The count of this clone is one. The antigen remains undetermined. Germline CDR1 and CDR2: SGDLS and YYNGEE. Trimming took 4 bases from V and 5 from J; bases not matched to a gene: 9. The CDR3 has 14 residues. Broader study findings: The donor cohort was predominantly white British with a female majority, and clonal diversity may have been underestimated. Repertoire sampling happened only post peak T cell response. Baseline antibody screening turned up just six seropositive AZD1222 recipients.

Sequencing used peripheral blood, obtained on day 0 of AZD1222 vaccination. The V gene is TRBV9, the J gene TRBJ2-7; 7 nucleotides align to TRBD2. The TCR was taken from an adult in good health. The CDR3 DNA follows: TGTGCCAGCAGCAGACTAGCTGGCAAAGACGAGCAGTACTTC. Its translation: CASSRLAGKDEQYF.